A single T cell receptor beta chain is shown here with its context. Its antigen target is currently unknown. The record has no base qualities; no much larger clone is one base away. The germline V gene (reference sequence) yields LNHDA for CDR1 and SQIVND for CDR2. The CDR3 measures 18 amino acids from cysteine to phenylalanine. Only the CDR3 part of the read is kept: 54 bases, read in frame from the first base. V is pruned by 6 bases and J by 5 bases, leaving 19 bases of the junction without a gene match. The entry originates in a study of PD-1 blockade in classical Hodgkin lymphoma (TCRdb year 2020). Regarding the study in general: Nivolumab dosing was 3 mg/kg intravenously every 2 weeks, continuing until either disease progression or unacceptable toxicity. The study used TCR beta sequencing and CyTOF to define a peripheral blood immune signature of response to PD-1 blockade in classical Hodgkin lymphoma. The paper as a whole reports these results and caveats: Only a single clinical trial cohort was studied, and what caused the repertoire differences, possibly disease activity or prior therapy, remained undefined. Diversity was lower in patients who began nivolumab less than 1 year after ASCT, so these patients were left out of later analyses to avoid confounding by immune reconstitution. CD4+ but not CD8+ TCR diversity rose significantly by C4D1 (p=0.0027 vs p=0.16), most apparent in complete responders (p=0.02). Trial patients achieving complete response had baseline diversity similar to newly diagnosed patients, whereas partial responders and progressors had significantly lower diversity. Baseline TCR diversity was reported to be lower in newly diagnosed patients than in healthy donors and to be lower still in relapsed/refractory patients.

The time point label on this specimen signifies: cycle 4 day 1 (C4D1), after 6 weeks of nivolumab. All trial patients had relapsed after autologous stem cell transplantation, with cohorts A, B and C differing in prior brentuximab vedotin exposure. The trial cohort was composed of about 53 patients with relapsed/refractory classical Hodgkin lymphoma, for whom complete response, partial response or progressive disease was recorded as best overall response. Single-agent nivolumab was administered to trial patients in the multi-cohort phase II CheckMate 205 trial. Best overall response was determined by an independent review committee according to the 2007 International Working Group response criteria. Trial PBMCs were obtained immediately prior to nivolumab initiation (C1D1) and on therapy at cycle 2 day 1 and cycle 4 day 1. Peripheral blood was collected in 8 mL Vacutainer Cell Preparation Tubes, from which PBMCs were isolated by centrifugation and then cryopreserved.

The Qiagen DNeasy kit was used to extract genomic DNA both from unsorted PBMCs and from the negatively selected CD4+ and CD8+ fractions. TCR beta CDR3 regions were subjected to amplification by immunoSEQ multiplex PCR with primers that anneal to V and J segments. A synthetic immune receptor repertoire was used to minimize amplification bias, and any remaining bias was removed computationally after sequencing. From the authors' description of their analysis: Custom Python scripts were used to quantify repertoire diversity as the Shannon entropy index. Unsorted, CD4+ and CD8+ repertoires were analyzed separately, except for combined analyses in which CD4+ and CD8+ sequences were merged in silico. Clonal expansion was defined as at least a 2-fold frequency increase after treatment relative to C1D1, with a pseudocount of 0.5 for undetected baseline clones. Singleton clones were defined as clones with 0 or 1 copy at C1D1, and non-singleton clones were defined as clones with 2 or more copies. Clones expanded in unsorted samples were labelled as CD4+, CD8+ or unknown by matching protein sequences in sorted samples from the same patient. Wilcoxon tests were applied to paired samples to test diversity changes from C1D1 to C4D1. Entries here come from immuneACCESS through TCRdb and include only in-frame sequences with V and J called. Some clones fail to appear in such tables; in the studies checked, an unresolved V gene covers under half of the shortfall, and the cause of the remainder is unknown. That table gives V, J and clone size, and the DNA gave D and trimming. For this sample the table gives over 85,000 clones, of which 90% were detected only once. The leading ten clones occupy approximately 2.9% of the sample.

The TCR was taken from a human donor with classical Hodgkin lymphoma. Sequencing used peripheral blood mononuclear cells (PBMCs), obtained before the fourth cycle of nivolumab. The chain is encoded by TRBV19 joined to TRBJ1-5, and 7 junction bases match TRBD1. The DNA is TGTGCCAGTAGCCATAACAGCCCGTGGGACAGAAACGATCAGCCCCAGCATTTT. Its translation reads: CASSHNSPWDRNDQPQHF.